Shown below are 30 T cell receptor beta chains from a single sample sequenced in a study of T cells of healthy individuals (dated by TCRdb to about 2018). The library relied on 5' RACE. The sequencer listed for this sample is Illumina MiSeq. TCRdb reworked the public reads: Q25 trimming with fastp, MiXCR clone assembly, productive beta chains retained. Rows with one shared CDR3 protein collapse into an entry with the most common genes and DNA. Present in this sample are around 98,000 distinct CDR3 sequences, 17% of which were seen just once. Of the sample, approximately 6% falls within the top ten clones. The receptors were sampled from a human donor in good health.

In regard to this clonotype: Just one base apart from a much larger clone, this may be a read error. V gene TRBV29-1 combines with J gene TRBJ2-1; D possibly corresponds to TRBD2 (5 bases). Trimming pared 1 base from V and 6 bases from J, leaving 16 bases between. This CDR3 contains 15 residues. Germline-derived CDR1 and CDR2 are SQVTM and ANQGSEA. The CDR3 nucleotides read TGCAGCGTTGAAGTCGCTAGCTGGAGTATCAATGAGCAGTTCTTC. This sequence encodes CSVEVASWSINEQFF.

This clonotype was observed a few times. The V gene is TRBV7-2, the J gene TRBJ1-2, with TRBD1 matching over 8 bases. Per the germline V gene, CDR1 is SGHTA and CDR2 is FQGNSA. J was trimmed by 3 bases and V by 8 bases; bases with no gene match: 14. The CDR3 is made up of 16 amino acids. The DNA for the CDR3 is TGTGCCAGCCAAGACTCCCGGACAGGGACCTACTATGGCTACACCTTC. It specifies CASQDSRTGTYYGYTF.

This clonotype has a count of ten or more. For the CDR3, the DNA is TGCGCCAGCAGCTTGGGACAGGGCTACTACGAGCAGTACTTC. Protein sequence: CASSLGQGYYEQYF. The chain couples TRBV5-1 to TRBJ2-7; 7 bases align to TRBD1. Germline V lookup: CDR1 SGHRS, CDR2 YFSETQ. The CDR3 runs to 14 residues. Losses at the gene ends were 0 bases for V and 3 bases for J; bases not matched to a gene: 3.

The gene calls are TRBV6-2 or TRBV6-3 and TRBJ2-7, with D perhaps being TRBD1 or TRBD2 (6 bases each). The length of the CDR3 is 14 residues. Germline-derived CDR1 and CDR2 are MNHEY and SVGEGT. V was shortened by 3 bases and J by 7 bases, with 16 bases between the two germline ends. CDR3 in DNA: TGTGCCAGCAGTTATTCGGGGGCGGGGAGTGAGCAGTACTTC. Its protein is CASSYSGAGSEQYF.

The J gene is TRBJ1-1, the V gene TRBV5-6; D not resolved. V dropped 0 bases and J dropped 2 bases, with 11 bases sitting between them. The CDR3 runs 15 residues. Germline CDR1 is SGHDT and CDR2 is YYEEEE. In DNA form, the CDR3 reads TGTGCCAGCAGCTTGGGTCTATGGGGAAACACTGAAGCTTTCTTT. This sequence encodes CASSLGLWGNTEAFF.

This clonotype was detected only a few times. The chain is built from TRBV20-1 and TRBJ1-5; D is uncertain. Trimming stripped 2 bases from V and 5 bases from J, with 13 bases between. The CDR3 consists of 14 residues. CDR1 and CDR2 from the germline V gene are DFQATT and SNEGSKA (reference sequence). CDR3 region: CSARTGRPDQPQHF. CDR3 DNA sequence: TGCAGTGCTAGAACTGGTCGTCCAGATCAGCCCCAGCATTTT.

This clonotype has only a few counts. The chain employs TRBV6-5 and TRBJ1-5; TRBD1 might be the D (6 bases). Trimming removed 0 bases from V and 8 bases from J, with 11 bases in between. The CDR3 covers 14 residues. The germline CDR1 and CDR2 sequences are MNHEY and SVGAGI. CDR3 residues: CASSYSSQGKPQHF. The CDR3 nucleotides read TGTGCCAGCAGTTACTCCTCACAGGGTAAGCCCCAGCATTTT.

The V call is TRBV6-5, the J call TRBJ2-3; D is ambiguous. Trimming took off 5 bases at V and 3 bases at J, with 18 bases between the two ends. The CDR3 has 16 residues. Germline V gives CDR1 MNHEY, CDR2 SVGAGI. The CDR3 region is CASSNDPSPWTDTQYF. The DNA of the CDR3 is TGTGCCAGCAGTAACGATCCCAGTCCGTGGACAGATACGCAGTATTTT.

This clonotype was seen a few times. The chain combines TRBV4-2 with TRBJ2-4; the match to TRBD1 covers 7 bases. Looked up from germline, CDR1 is LGHNA and CDR2 is YNFKEQ. This CDR3 region has 17 residues. V lost 2 bases, J lost 7 bases, and 14 bases stayed unmatched. Written as DNA, the CDR3 is TGTGCCAGCAGCCAATCTAAGAACCAGGGGGTAAGGAACATTCAGTACTTC. This encodes CASSQSKNQGVRNIQYF.

In this sample, this clonotype turned up a few times. V gene TRBV29-1 combines with J gene TRBJ2-7; tentative D call: TRBD2 (5 bases). There are 13 residues in the CDR3. Trimming took off 3 bases at V and 3 bases at J, with 12 bases between the two ends. CDR1 and CDR2 from the germline V gene are SQVTM and ANQGSEA. The CDR3 bases are TGCAGCGTTGACCGGGATTCTGACTACGAGCAGTACTTC. The encoded protein is CSVDRDSDYEQYF.

The sample holds a few counts of this clonotype. The chain carries TRBV6-5 and TRBJ1-1; the match to TRBD1 covers 7 bases. Trimming at V came to 2 bases and at J to 6 bases, leaving 9 bases not matched to a gene. The CDR3 totals 15 residues. Germline V lookup: CDR1 MNHEY, CDR2 SVGAGI. The DNA for the CDR3 is TGTGCCAGCAGTTACCAACAGACAGGGCCGGCTGAAGCTTTCTTT. This codes for CASSYQQTGPAEAFF.

This clonotype was counted at least ten times. The J gene is TRBJ2-1, the V gene TRBV12-3 or TRBV12-4; D is perhaps TRBD2 (7 bases). V dropped 3 bases and J dropped 0 bases, with 9 bases sitting between them. This CDR3 spans 15 amino acids. The CDR3 loop reads CASSFGGPSYNEQFF. CDR3 DNA: TGTGCCAGCAGTTTCGGGGGGCCCTCCTACAATGAGCAGTTCTTC.

The CDR3 protein is CASSPLRVPNSPLHF. Written as DNA, the CDR3 is TGCGCCAGCAGCCCCCTCAGAGTACCGAATTCACCCCTCCACTTT. This rearrangement joins TRBV4-3 to TRBJ1-6; D remains unclear. This CDR3 has 15 residues. V was shortened by 4 bases and J by 7 bases, with 14 bases between the two germline ends. Germline V gene data show CDR1 as LGHNA and CDR2 as YSLEER.

This rearrangement joins TRBV2 to TRBJ2-7; 8 bases are shared with TRBD2. The germline gives CDR1 SNHLY, CDR2 FYNNEI. The V and J ends lost 7 bases and 6 bases, in that order; junction bases with no gene match: 11. The CDR3 sequence is 14 residues long. CDR3 coding DNA: TGTGCCAGCACTAGAGCGGGAGCAGTTAGCGAGCAGTACTTC. This translates into CASTRAGAVSEQYF. The whole variable domain, filled in from reference TRBV2 and TRBJ2-7, reads EPEVTQTPSHQVTQMGQEVILRCVPISNHLYFYWYRQILGQKVEFLVSFYNNEISEKSEIFDDQFSVERPDGSNFTLKIRSTKLEDSAMYFCASTRAGAVSEQYFGPGTRLTVT.

The chain combines TRBV2 with TRBJ2-1; 9 bases match TRBD2. The junction had 4 bases not matched to a gene; V was cut back by 6 bases and J by 4 bases. Germline-derived CDR1 and CDR2 are SNHLY and FYNNEI. The CDR3 has 14 amino acids. The CDR3 DNA follows: TGTGCCAGCAGGTCCCTAGCGGGGTACAATGAGCAGTTCTTC. Encoded protein: CASRSLAGYNEQFF.

The gene calls are TRBV30 and TRBJ1-3; no clear D. Looked up from germline, CDR1 is GTSNPN and CDR2 is SVGIG (reference sequence). The CDR3 loop spans 13 amino acids. The V and J ends lost 5 bases and 1 base respectively, with 9 bases between them. The CDR3 nucleotides read TGTGCCTGGGAAACACAATCTGGAAACACCATATATTTT. This gives the protein CAWETQSGNTIYF.

This clonotype was recorded a few times. V gene TRBV2 combines with J gene TRBJ2-7; TRBD2 matches 8 bases. This CDR3 contains 13 residues. V shed 5 bases and J 6 bases; nucleotides not matched to a gene: 6. Germline CDR1 is SNHLY and CDR2 is FYNNEI. CDR3: CASSSGLGVEQYF. The CDR3 DNA is TGTGCCAGCAGTTCGGGACTAGGGGTCGAGCAGTACTTC.

The rearrangement links TRBV7-9 to TRBJ1-1; D is uncertain. CDR1 and CDR2 (germline): SEHNR, FQNEAQ (reference sequence). The CDR3 has 16 amino acids. V was shortened by 7 bases and J by 1 base, with 19 bases between the two germline ends. CDR3 nucleotides: TGTGCCAGCACCCTCCCCGTGAAGGATCAGAACACTGAAGCTTTCTTT. It encodes CASTLPVKDQNTEAFF. Full variable domain (remainder filled in from reference TRBV7-9 and TRBJ1-1): DTGVSQNPRHKITKRGQNVTFRCDPISEHNRLYWYRQTLGQGPEFLTYFQNEAQLEKSRLLSDRFSAERPKGSFSTLEIQRTEQGDSAMYLCASTLPVKDQNTEAFFGQGTRLTVV.

Only a few counts were recorded for this clonotype. The chain joins TRBV28 to TRBJ2-7; 8 positions agree with TRBD1. The CDR3 has 12 amino acids. Germline CDR1 and CDR2: MDHEN and SYDVKM. J gave up 5 bases and V 5 bases, and 2 bases lay outside the gene matches. DNA of the CDR3: TGTGCCAGCAGTCGGGACAGGAACGAGCAGTACTTC. It translates to CASSRDRNEQYF.

This clonotype was seen ten or more times. The chain has TRBV12-3 or TRBV12-4 and TRBJ2-1; TRBD2 aligns across 8 bases. Germline trimming cut 3 bases from V and 0 bases from J; bases unmatched to any gene: 4. There are 16 residues in the CDR3. The CDR3 region has the DNA TGTGCCAGCAGTTTTAGCGGGATGAGCTCCTACAATGAGCAGTTCTTC. Translation gives CASSFSGMSSYNEQFF.

The rearrangement joins TRBV18 to TRBJ2-5; no clear D. The germline V gene encodes CDR1 KGHSH and CDR2 LQKENI. The CDR3 has 12 amino acids. V lost 2 bases and J 5 bases, leaving 6 bases between the germline ends. The CDR3 protein is CASSPVGETQYF. CDR3 coding DNA: TGTGCCAGCTCACCAGTCGGGGAGACCCAGTACTTC.

Ten or more counts support this clonotype. The V call is TRBV5-1, the J call TRBJ2-5; D gene unclear. V lost 0 bases and J 2 bases, leaving 8 bases between the germline ends. CDR3 length: 14 residues. Germline loops: CDR1 SGHRS, CDR2 YFSETQ. CDR3 region: CASSLALVQETQYF. The CDR3 nucleotides read TGCGCCAGCAGCTTGGCCCTAGTTCAAGAGACCCAGTACTTC.

This clonotype was found a few times. This chain uses TRBV6-2 or TRBV6-3 with TRBJ2-2; maybe TRBD2 (6 bases). Per germline, CDR1 MNHEY and CDR2 SVGEGT. V was clipped by 7 bases and J by 3 bases, with 15 bases between them. The CDR3 runs to 15 residues. The CDR3 sequence is CASKPGRGDTGELFF. The CDR3 DNA sequence: TGTGCCAGCAAACCCGGGAGAGGGGACACCGGGGAGCTGTTTTTT.

This sequence joins TRBV27 and TRBJ2-5; 9 bases are shared with TRBD2. The germline gives CDR1 MNHEY, CDR2 SMNVEV (reference sequence). After removal of 4 bases from V and 7 bases from J, the junction contained 7 bases not matched to a gene. CDR3 size: 14 residues. The CDR3 loop reads CASSSSGAFGTQYF. CDR3 coding DNA: TGTGCCAGCAGTTCTAGCGGGGCTTTTGGGACCCAGTACTTC.

This clonotype was seen at least ten times. The chain couples TRBV9 to TRBJ2-1; 12 nucleotides match TRBD2. Unmatched junction bases numbered 10, after V lost 5 bases and J lost 7 bases. The CDR3 spans 16 residues. Germline CDR1 reads SGDLS; CDR2 reads YYNGEE. The CDR3 protein is CASSPALAGGWNEQFF. Written as DNA, the CDR3 is TGTGCCAGCAGTCCGGCACTAGCGGGAGGCTGGAATGAGCAGTTCTTC.

The chain recombines TRBV12-3 or TRBV12-4 with TRBJ2-7; 9 positions match TRBD2. V lost 2 bases to trimming and J lost 2 bases; unmatched junction nucleotides: 4. The CDR3 loop spans 15 amino acids. DNA for the CDR3: TGTGCCAGCAGTTTAAACGCGGGGGGGACCTACGAGCAGTACTTC. Protein: CASSLNAGGTYEQYF.

This clonotype appeared a few times. V and J are TRBV4-2 and TRBJ2-6; possible D gene TRBD2, 6 bases. The germline gives CDR1 LGHNA, CDR2 YNFKEQ. The CDR3 spans 16 residues. The V end was cut by 8 bases, the J end by 1 base, with 15 bases between. CDR3 sequence: CASGGTGISGANVLTF. The CDR3 nucleotides are TGTGCCAGCGGAGGGACGGGAATTTCTGGGGCCAACGTCCTGACTTTC.

There are a few counts of this clonotype. The chain is built from TRBV5-1 and TRBJ2-3, with D possibly TRBD1 on 6 matching bases. Germline assignment: CDR1 SGHRS and CDR2 YFSETQ. The germline V and J ends were trimmed by 6 bases and 6 bases, with 17 bases remaining between them. CDR3 length: 14 residues. The CDR3 region has the DNA TGCGCCAGCAAAAGTATCCCAGGGGACGATACGCAGTATTTT. Translation: CASKSIPGDDTQYF.

The chain couples TRBV7-2 to TRBJ2-1; tentatively, D is TRBD2 (6 bases). This CDR3 is built from 15 residues. CDR1 is SGHTA and CDR2 is FQGNSA in the germline V gene. V lost 1 base and J lost 2, with 9 bases in between. Here the CDR3 reads CASSLEAGPYNEQFF. The CDR3 nucleotides are TGTGCCAGCAGCTTAGAAGCGGGTCCCTACAATGAGCAGTTCTTC.

This clonotype was detected many times. The chain is built from TRBV5-1 and TRBJ2-2, with D perhaps TRBD2 (6 bases). In germline, CDR1 is SGHRS, CDR2 YFSETQ. Between the trimmed V and J ends, which lost 1 base and 3 bases, there was a span of 10 bases. The CDR3 extends over 15 amino acids. The CDR3 loop is CASSLTGTDTGELFF. The CDR3 DNA is TGCGCCAGCAGCTTGACCGGGACTGACACCGGGGAGCTGTTTTTT. Looking up the rest from reference TRBV5-1 and TRBJ2-2 gives the full variable domain: KAGVTQTPRYLIKTRGQQVTLSCSPISGHRSVSWYQQTPGQGLQFLFEYFSETQRNKGNFPGRFSGRQFSNSRSEMNVSTLELGDSALYLCASSLTGTDTGELFFGEGSRLTVL.